The 8 T cell receptor beta chains listed next were all sequenced from one sample in a study of T cells after yellow fever vaccination. TCRdb analysed the 5' RACE reads with MiXCR anew, one entry per CDR3 protein. The repertoire has 350,000 or so distinct CDR3 sequences, around 8.1% of them found once; the top ten carry 15% to 20%. Sequencing was performed on PBMCs, taken about 49 days after the first yellow fever vaccination. These receptors were taken from a man younger than 35 who received the YFV17D yellow fever vaccine.

The rearrangement joins TRBV12-3 or TRBV12-4 to TRBJ2-7; weak D call: TRBD1 (6 bases). Trimming left V 8 bases short and J 3 bases short, with 23 bases between. The CDR3 covers 16 residues. CDR3 loop: CASAGEGPLGYYEQYV. In DNA form, the CDR3 reads TGTGCCAGCGCAGGGGAAGGCCCTCTCGGGTACTACGAGCAGTACGTC.

This clonotype has just a few counts. For the CDR3, the DNA is TGTGCCACCAGCAGAGGTCGGGAGGGTAGTGATACGCAGTATTTT. Encoded protein: CATSRGREGSDTQYF. The rearrangement uses TRBV15 and TRBJ2-3; 8 bases line up with TRBD2. CDR1 is LNHNV, CDR2 YYDKDF, per germline (reference sequence). Trimming took 1 base from V and 6 from J; bases not matched to a gene: 6. The CDR3 runs 15 residues.

This clonotype has just a few counts. V gene TRBV10-1 combines with J gene TRBJ2-1, with 7 bases identical to TRBD2. V trimming: 3 bases; J trimming: 0 bases; junction bases outside the gene matches: 11. The CDR3 extends over 18 amino acids. Per germline, CDR1 WNHNN and CDR2 SYGVQD (reference sequence). Written as DNA, the CDR3 is TGCGCCAGCAGTGATGCGGGGGACCGACCTGGCTCCTACAATGAGCAGTTCTTC. It translates to CASSDAGDRPGSYNEQFF.

There are a few counts of this clonotype. The rearrangement joins TRBV5-1 to TRBJ2-7; D unclear. CDR3 length: 16 amino acids. V shed 0 bases and J shed 2 bases, with 15 bases lying between them. Germline loops: CDR1 SGHRS, CDR2 YFSETQ. CDR3 sequence reads: CASSLGEPLSTYEQYF. The CDR3 bases are TGCGCCAGCAGCTTGGGAGAACCTCTAAGTACCTACGAGCAGTACTTC.

The chain is built from TRBV24-1 and TRBJ1-2; D gene uncertain. This CDR3 spans 16 amino acids. V shed 9 bases and J shed 2 bases, with 21 bases lying between them. From germline, CDR1 is KGHDR and CDR2 SFDVKD. The DNA for the CDR3 is TGTGCCACCCCTAACCGGACGGCGGGAGGAAACTATGGCTACACCTTC. This sequence encodes CATPNRTAGGNYGYTF.

Ten or more counts support this clonotype. The CDR3 DNA reads as TGTGCCTGGAGTGGGCTAGCGGGGGGCGACTACAATGAGCAGTTCTTC. Translated, it gives CAWSGLAGGDYNEQFF. The chain couples TRBV30 to TRBJ2-1; 11 bases are a match to TRBD2. V shed 1 base and J 3 bases; nucleotides not matched to a gene: 5. The CDR3 contains 16 residues. Germline V gives CDR1 GTSNPN, CDR2 SVGIG (reference sequence).

At least ten counts were recorded for this clonotype. The chain has TRBV10-3 and TRBJ2-3; TRBD1 is a possible D gene (6 bases). Germline CDR1 reads ENHRY; CDR2 reads SYGVKD. CDR3 length: 14 residues. The V gene lost 5 bases and the J gene lost 4 bases, with 13 bases spanning the gap. This CDR3 reads CAISLGQRSDTQYF. The CDR3 DNA reads as TGTGCCATCAGTTTAGGACAGCGGTCAGATACGCAGTATTTT.

Only a few counts were recorded for this clonotype. V gene TRBV11-2 combines with J gene TRBJ1-1, with D hard to call. CDR1 and CDR2 from the germline V gene are SGHAT and FQNNGV. V was pared by 1 base and J by 8 bases, with 11 bases between. This CDR3 is built from 13 residues. CDR3 nucleotide sequence: TGTGCCAGCAGCTTAGCCGGGATGGTCGAAGCTTTCTTT. Its protein product is CASSLAGMVEAFF.